This TCR beta chain was found in a study of blood T cell repertoires in COVID-19. Using immunoSEQ multiplex PCR, the repertoire was profiled, and TCRdb retains in-frame clones only, with some absent. The table shows about 300,000 clones, with over 80% occurring only once. The clonotype comes from a woman in her forties or fifties with COVID-19, enrolled during active disease. The material sequenced was peripheral blood.

CDR3 region: CASSIRAGIITDTQYF. Written as DNA, the CDR3 is TGTGCCAGTAGTATCCGGGCAGGGATTATCACAGATACGCAGTATTTT. This chain connects TRBV19 to TRBJ2-3; tentatively, D is TRBD1 (5 bases). Trimming stripped 3 bases from V and 2 bases from J, with 15 bases between. Germline CDR1 LNHDA, CDR2 SQIVND (reference sequence). CDR3 length: 16 amino acids.